This TCR beta chain came from a study of identical twins (TCRdb year 2016). About the investigation overall: To test whether fetal clonotypes persist, this study deep-sequenced TCR alpha and beta repertoires from monozygotic twins, from unrelated adults of various ages, and from cord blood. To rule out contamination, replicate twin experiments were performed at different times with different library preparation protocols. The investigation overall reported the following: Fewer insertions were carried by abundant cord blood beta clonotypes, a similar but weaker trend appeared in young adult naive repertoires, and no such trend appeared in memory repertoires. Recombination models systematically underestimated out-of-frame TCR alpha sharing in monozygotic twins but agreed with sharing between unrelated individuals. Excess twin sharing in beta out-of-frame sequences was weaker because fewer shared sequences lowered the signal-to-noise ratio. Out-of-frame TCR alpha sequences shared between twins showed an excess of low generation-probability sequences compared with coincidental sharing between unrelated individuals. Invariant T cells such as MAIT and iNKT could partly confound zero-insertion analyses, although diverse VJ usage argued against such confounding for most clonotypes. Because the same donors could not be followed over many years, the conclusions depended on cross-sectional statistical analysis.

The method behind the library was 5' RACE. Sequencer: Illumina HiSeq 2000. Template switching added a universal primer binding site, and the final cDNA carried a unique molecular identifier that allowed TCR cDNA molecules to be counted accurately. Specific primers in the conserved constant-segment region were used to synthesize first-strand cDNA for the TCR alpha and beta chains. To control for contamination, every cDNA library was double barcoded, receiving both a SMART-Mk sample barcode and Illumina barcodes. TruSeq adapter sequences and Illumina sample barcodes were added in two successive PCR steps. Sequencing of the TCR alpha and beta cDNA libraries was done on the Illumina HiSeq platform using custom primers. For the original study's pipeline: MiGEC processed the raw reads to extract unique molecular identifiers, while MiXCR was used to determine the CDR3 positions. Recombination models were inferred per individual with the repgenHMM and IGoR tools using an EM algorithm. The tcR package in R was used for shared clonotype analysis, with sharing normalized by the product of cloneset sizes. Out-of-frame nonproductive sequences were analyzed to study raw recombination free of thymic and clonal selection effects. TCRdb reprocessing: public reads trimmed at Q25 with fastp, clones called with MiXCR, in-frame beta chains kept. A single entry per CDR3 protein holds the most common genes and DNA from its merged rows. TCRdb, rather than the study authors, made the V and J calls. The sample table contains around 690,000 distinct CDR3 sequences; only one count was recorded for less than 25% of them. Approximately 4.5% of the sample is held by the ten biggest clonotypes.

Only healthy Caucasian donors were included. The twin cohort consisted of three pairs of female monozygotic twins, all aged roughly 18 to 29 years. RNA for TCR libraries was isolated from peripheral blood mononuclear cells. Points on this clonotype: No cognate antigen has been identified for it. Within one base of it there is no much larger clone, and no base qualities were kept.

CDR1 and CDR2 were assigned from the germline V gene (reference sequence) as DFQATT and SNEGSKA. The CDR3 sequence holds 11 residues, the cysteine and phenylalanine included. Of all the DNA, just the CDR3 is kept, 33 bases in frame from base 1. V loses 6 bases at its end and J loses 10 bases; junction bases beyond the gene matches: 8. This sample also belongs to another study, concerning T cells expressing NK-cell markers. As the second publication notes: In sorted CD3+CD56+NKG2C+, CD3+CD56+NKG2C- and CD3+CD56-NKG2C+ T-cell subsets from 8 or 9 donors, TCR beta-chain repertoires were profiled. Among the eight sequenced donors, only one was HCMV-seronegative, while the other seven were HCMV-seropositive. To restrict sorting to alphabetaTCR-expressing T cells, an anti-gammadeltaTCR antibody was added in several experiments. In several donors, the dominant CD3+CD56+NKG2C+ clonotypes were found to rank among the top 10 CD8+ clonotypes and to make up roughly 1.0-7.0% of CD8+ T cells. Those dominant clonotypes were again the most abundant among CD3+CD56-NKG2C+ cells in a handful of donors, at about 28.3-60.1%. It remained unclear whether the expanded NKG2C-expressing T cell clones were specific for HCMV antigens. All eight donors whose samples were sequenced were randomly selected healthy volunteers, three of them men and five women. HCMV-specific IgG was detected in serum with a commercial ELISA kit to determine HCMV serostatus. Bulk peripheral blood T-cell repertoires were additionally sequenced from unsorted PBMC for 5 or 6 donors. MIGEC handled demultiplexing of the reads and grouping by UMI, while MiTCR was used to assemble and quantify clonotypes. To remove erroneous sequences, TCR cDNA sequences were retained only when supported by two or more reads. The tcR package was used for downstream repertoire analysis, with clonotypes matched between fractions based on CDR3 nucleotide sequence plus V segment. VDJmatch was used to annotate antigen specificity against VDJdb, with one amino acid substitution allowed in CDR3.

The V and J segments used are TRBV20-1 and TRBJ2-7; 8 bases in the junction line up with TRBD1. Sequenced input: PBMCs. The TCR was taken from a woman younger than 30 in good health. The DNA sequence is as follows: TGCAGTGCCAGGGACAGGCTTGAACAGTACTTC. Its translation reads: CSARDRLEQYF.